Sequencing of this TCR beta chain was carried out in a study of cytomegalovirus exposure and HLA in healthy donors. Overall study: One earlier analysis, a look at roughly 180 million T cells, found some 110 million unique TCR beta sequences.

The PCR contained 60 Vbeta and 13 Jbeta primers. Assay used: immunoSEQ multiplex PCR; TCRdb lists only in-frame clones, some missing. The repertoire has roughly 120,000 clones, about 80% of them found once; the top ten carry 30%. With regard to this clone: The target antigen is unknown.

Whole-study results and caveats: Apart from CMV serostatus, no immune exposure information was available.

Though nominally healthy at sampling, donors likely had unrecorded immune exposures. Material: PBMCs. The TCR originated in a man aged 60-69 years in good health and CMV-seropositive.

CDR3: CASVPPRATYEQYF. The CDR3 DNA sequence: TGTGCCAGCGTCCCCCCGCGGGCCACCTACGAGCAGTACTTC. The genes are TRBV2 and TRBJ2-5, with D perhaps matching TRBD2 (5 bases). The DNA end is a closer match to TRBJ2-7, so the J assignment may be wrong. This CDR3 has 14 amino acids. From germline, CDR1 is SNHLY and CDR2 FYNNEI.